Below are 26 T cell receptor beta chains sequenced from a single sample in a study of T cell repertoires in cytomegalovirus infection. Each CDR3 protein gets one entry after TCRdb re-called the reads with MiXCR. The table shows 300,000 to 400,000 distinct CDR3 sequences, with 15% to 20% occurring only once. The sequenced material came from PBMCs. Receptor source: a human donor in good health (CMV status not recorded). Some clones in this sample may be carry-over from other donors' samples.

This sequence joins TRBV11-2 and TRBJ2-7, with 10 bases identical to TRBD2. The CDR3 loop spans 14 amino acids. J was trimmed by 2 bases and V by 10 bases; bases with no gene match: 8. Germline-derived CDR1 and CDR2 are SGHAT and FQNNGV. The CDR3 protein is CATTGLAETYEQYF. CDR3 sequence (DNA): TGTGCCACCACCGGACTAGCGGAGACCTACGAGCAGTACTTC.

This chain uses TRBV12-3 or TRBV12-4 with TRBJ2-7, with D possibly matching TRBD1 (6 bases). This CDR3 has 14 residues. Between the trimmed V and J ends, which lost 3 bases and 7 bases, there was a span of 16 bases. For the CDR3, the DNA is TGTGCCAGCAGTTTGGTGGGGGCGGTCGGGGAGCAGTACTTC. Its translation: CASSLVGAVGEQYF.

This clonotype was seen ten or more times. V gene TRBV6-1 combines with J gene TRBJ1-5, with no clear D. The CDR3 spans 14 residues. From germline, CDR1 is MNHNS and CDR2 SASEGT. Deletions cut 6 bases from V and 6 bases from J, with 15 bases between. As DNA, the CDR3 is TGTGCCAGCAGATTAGCTATCATTGGTCAGCCCCAGCATTTT. This gives the protein CASRLAIIGQPQHF.

The V and J genes are TRBV12-3 or TRBV12-4 and TRBJ1-3, with D unclear. The CDR3 has 14 residues. V lost 0 bases and J 0 bases, leaving 3 bases between the germline ends. The CDR3 region is CASSLALSGNTIYF. The CDR3 region has the DNA TGTGCCAGCAGTTTAGCGCTCTCTGGAAACACCATATATTTT.

V is TRBV12-3 or TRBV12-4 and J is TRBJ2-1; TRBD2 matches 7 bases. Unmatched junction bases numbered 11, after V lost 2 bases and J lost 10 bases. This CDR3 is 15 amino acids long. The CDR3 DNA sequence: TGTGCCAGCAGTTTACGAGCGGGGTCCGCACGGGAGCAGTTCTTC. It encodes CASSLRAGSAREQFF.

This clonotype was observed a few times. Written as DNA, the CDR3 is TGTGCCAGCAGCTTCGGGGTAGCGGCCGCTGAAGCTTTCTTT. Encoded protein: CASSFGVAAAEAFF. The genes are TRBV11-2 and TRBJ1-1; D unclear. Germline V lookup: CDR1 SGHAT, CDR2 FQNNGV. Trimming stripped 3 bases from V and 6 bases from J, with 14 bases between. The CDR3 is made up of 14 amino acids.

V and J are TRBV10-3 and TRBJ2-3, with no clear D. Germline V gene lookup returns CDR1 ENHRY and CDR2 SYGVKD. The CDR3 has 11 amino acids. V shed 8 bases and J shed 6 bases, with 9 bases lying between them. In nucleotides, the CDR3 is TGTGCCATCCAAAACGGTGATACGCAGTATTTT. Translation: CAIQNGDTQYF.

Many counts were recorded for this clonotype. The chain carries TRBV5-6 and TRBJ1-5; 7 bases map to TRBD1. Germline V gene lookup returns CDR1 SGHDT and CDR2 YYEEEE. The CDR3 is 14 amino acids. The junction had 7 bases not matched to a gene; V was cut back by 4 bases and J by 6 bases. The CDR3 loop is CASSRTTGTQPQHF. The CDR3 DNA reads as TGTGCCAGCAGCCGAACGACAGGGACTCAGCCCCAGCATTTT.

This clonotype was seen many times. The chain couples TRBV7-4 to TRBJ2-3, with D uncertain. This CDR3 region has 12 residues. V dropped 5 bases and J dropped 2 bases, with 5 bases sitting between them. Germline assignment: CDR1 SGHVT and CDR2 SQSDAQ. The CDR3 loop reads CASSQDTDTQYF. CDR3 nucleotides: TGTGCCAGCAGCCAAGACACAGATACGCAGTATTTT.

The J gene is TRBJ1-2, the V gene TRBV10-3; weak D call: TRBD1 (5 bases). V was shortened by 3 bases and J by 6 bases, with 8 bases between the two germline ends. Germline CDR1 is ENHRY and CDR2 is SYGVKD. The CDR3 loop spans 12 amino acids. CDR3 residues: CAISERGDGYTF. The CDR3 DNA reads as TGTGCCATCAGTGAAAGGGGCGATGGCTACACCTTC.

This clonotype was observed a handful of times. The chain links TRBV18 to TRBJ2-1; TRBD2 is a possible D gene (5 bases). CDR1 KGHSH and CDR2 LQKENI come from the germline V gene. CDR3 size: 16 residues. V was trimmed by 3 bases and J by 9 bases, leaving 21 bases between them. The CDR3 region is CASSPALAAVVIEQFF. The CDR3 region has the DNA TGTGCCAGCTCACCTGCCCTAGCAGCCGTCGTGATTGAGCAGTTCTTC.

This clonotype appeared a few times. The genes are TRBV12-3 or TRBV12-4 and TRBJ2-3; 10 bases agree with TRBD2. The CDR3 is 16 amino acids. With 6 bases clipped from V and 0 bases from J, the junction kept 6 bases outside the gene matches. The CDR3 loop is CASRPSGSASTDTQYF. Written as DNA, the CDR3 is TGTGCCAGCAGGCCTAGCGGGAGTGCTAGCACAGATACGCAGTATTTT.

This clonotype was counted only a few times. The CDR3 spells CASSTDRGYEQYF. DNA for the CDR3: TGTGCCAGCAGTACGGACAGGGGCTACGAGCAGTACTTC. V is TRBV6-1 and J is TRBJ2-7; 9 positions match TRBD1. The CDR3 has 13 amino acids. The junction had 2 bases not matched to a gene; V was cut back by 5 bases and J by 3 bases. The germline gives CDR1 MNHNS, CDR2 SASEGT.

The rearrangement links TRBV7-2 to TRBJ1-4; 8 bases map to TRBD1. Trimming cost V 1 base and J 8 bases; bases outside gene matches: 3. The length of the CDR3 is 14 residues. CDR1 is SGHTA and CDR2 is FQGNSA in the germline V gene. The DNA of the CDR3 is TGTGCCAGCAGCTTAGGGACAGGGTACGAAAAACTGTTTTTT. It codes for CASSLGTGYEKLFF.

The chain uses TRBV27 and TRBJ1-2; D not resolved. V was trimmed by 0 bases and J by 4 bases, leaving 15 bases between them. The CDR3 runs 16 residues. Germline values: CDR1 MNHEY, CDR2 SMNVEV (reference sequence). CDR3: CASSLSSGVLGYGYTF. The CDR3 nucleotides are TGTGCCAGCAGTTTATCGTCCGGGGTCTTGGGCTATGGCTACACCTTC.

The V call is TRBV20-1, the J call TRBJ2-3, with D perhaps given as TRBD1 or TRBD2 (5 bases each). Trimming took off 1 base at V and 14 bases at J, with 13 bases between the two ends. The CDR3 has 11 residues. Germline V lookup: CDR1 DFQATT, CDR2 SNEGSKA (reference sequence). The CDR3 reads CSARAEGRAYF. The CDR3 DNA reads as TGCAGTGCTAGAGCCGAGGGGCGGGCGTATTTT.

This clonotype came up a few times. This chain connects TRBV5-1 to TRBJ1-1; D is uncertain. The CDR3 consists of 14 residues. Germline CDR1 reads SGHRS; CDR2 reads YFSETQ. Trimming took 1 base from V and 0 from J, leaving 7 bases between them. CDR3 in DNA: TGCGCCAGCAGCTTGCAATCAGTGAACACTGAAGCTTTCTTT. Translation: CASSLQSVNTEAFF.

This clonotype showed up many times. V usage is TRBV7-2 and J usage is TRBJ2-5; D ambiguous. V lost 7 bases and J lost 5, with 14 bases in between. The CDR3 has 13 residues. CDR1 is SGHTA and CDR2 is FQGNSA in the germline V gene. The CDR3 protein is CASTLSRSETQYF. CDR3 DNA: TGTGCCAGCACCCTGTCCAGGAGTGAGACCCAGTACTTC.

In this sample, this clonotype turned up a few times. The chain recombines TRBV7-2 with TRBJ1-3, with D possibly matching TRBD1 (6 bases). This CDR3 has 14 amino acids. V gave up 5 bases and J gave up 13 bases, with 21 bases separating them. CDR1 is SGHTA and CDR2 is FQGNSA in the germline V gene. CDR3 sequence reads: CASSVNRDTPSIYF. In nucleotides, the CDR3 is TGTGCCAGCAGCGTAAACCGGGACACCCCGTCAATATATTTT. Together with reference TRBV7-2 and TRBJ1-3, the CDR3 gives the full variable domain: GAGVSQSPSNKVTEKGKDVELRCDPISGHTALYWYRQSLGQGLEFLIYFQGNSAPDKSGLPSDRFSAERTGGSVSTLTIQRTQQEDSAVYLCASSVNRDTPSIYFGEGSWLTVV.

The chain uses TRBV7-6 and TRBJ2-5; TRBD2 matches 7 bases. V dropped 2 bases and J dropped 5; count of bases not matched to a gene: 8. Germline V lookup: CDR1 SGHVS, CDR2 FNYEAQ. The CDR3 is 15 amino acids. The CDR3 DNA follows: TGTGCCAGCAGCTTAAGCGGGGTTTATATGGAGACCCAGTACTTC. It translates to CASSLSGVYMETQYF.

This clonotype came up a few times. The chain couples TRBV5-1 to TRBJ2-7; D possibly corresponds to TRBD2 (5 bases). The CDR3 totals 13 residues. Germline values: CDR1 SGHRS, CDR2 YFSETQ. V lost 5 bases and J lost 3, with 12 bases in between. The CDR3 DNA reads TGCGCCAGCAGACTAGGATACAGCTACGAGCAGTACTTC. Amino acid sequence: CASRLGYSYEQYF.

This clonotype was counted a few times. This rearrangement joins TRBV2 to TRBJ1-5; D is perhaps TRBD1 (5 bases). The germline gives CDR1 SNHLY, CDR2 FYNNEI. The V end was cut by 6 bases, the J end by 1 base, with 10 bases between. This CDR3 is built from 14 residues. This CDR3 reads CASRPGLSNQPQHF. For the CDR3, the DNA is TGTGCCAGCAGACCAGGGTTGAGCAATCAGCCCCAGCATTTT.

The chain joins TRBV18 to TRBJ2-1, with 9 bases lining up with TRBD1. CDR1 is KGHSH and CDR2 is LQKENI in the germline V gene. The CDR3 extends over 14 amino acids. Trimming cost V 1 base and J 14 bases; bases outside gene matches: 9. The CDR3 spells CASSPLMGQGFEFF. The CDR3 DNA follows: TGTGCCAGCTCACCACTTATGGGACAGGGATTTGAGTTCTTC.

V gene TRBV5-5 combines with J gene TRBJ2-7; D call uncertain. The CDR3 extends over 13 amino acids. In germline, CDR1 is SGHKS, CDR2 YYEKEE (reference sequence). V was shortened by 1 base and J by 1 base, with 6 bases between the two germline ends. CDR3 sequence (DNA): TGTGCCAGCAGCTTGCGGGCATCCTACGAGCAGTACTTC. Translated, it gives CASSLRASYEQYF.

This clonotype occurred many times. V is TRBV5-6 and J is TRBJ1-6; no firm D call. The germline V gene encodes CDR1 SGHDT and CDR2 YYEEEE. This CDR3 region has 13 residues. V dropped 7 bases and J dropped 9 bases, with 14 bases sitting between them. As DNA, the CDR3 is TGTGCCAGCTGCAGACAAGGACGTTCACCCCTCCACTTT. Translated, it gives CASCRQGRSPLHF.

The chain has TRBV20-1 and TRBJ2-3, with 7 bases identical to TRBD1. Unmatched junction bases numbered 12, after V lost 3 bases and J lost 6 bases. CDR1 and CDR2 from the germline V gene are DFQATT and SNEGSKA (reference sequence). The CDR3 has 15 amino acids. CDR3 DNA sequence: TGCAGTGCTAGGACAGGGTCCCCTCTTCTGGATACGCAGTATTTT. Its protein product is CSARTGSPLLDTQYF.